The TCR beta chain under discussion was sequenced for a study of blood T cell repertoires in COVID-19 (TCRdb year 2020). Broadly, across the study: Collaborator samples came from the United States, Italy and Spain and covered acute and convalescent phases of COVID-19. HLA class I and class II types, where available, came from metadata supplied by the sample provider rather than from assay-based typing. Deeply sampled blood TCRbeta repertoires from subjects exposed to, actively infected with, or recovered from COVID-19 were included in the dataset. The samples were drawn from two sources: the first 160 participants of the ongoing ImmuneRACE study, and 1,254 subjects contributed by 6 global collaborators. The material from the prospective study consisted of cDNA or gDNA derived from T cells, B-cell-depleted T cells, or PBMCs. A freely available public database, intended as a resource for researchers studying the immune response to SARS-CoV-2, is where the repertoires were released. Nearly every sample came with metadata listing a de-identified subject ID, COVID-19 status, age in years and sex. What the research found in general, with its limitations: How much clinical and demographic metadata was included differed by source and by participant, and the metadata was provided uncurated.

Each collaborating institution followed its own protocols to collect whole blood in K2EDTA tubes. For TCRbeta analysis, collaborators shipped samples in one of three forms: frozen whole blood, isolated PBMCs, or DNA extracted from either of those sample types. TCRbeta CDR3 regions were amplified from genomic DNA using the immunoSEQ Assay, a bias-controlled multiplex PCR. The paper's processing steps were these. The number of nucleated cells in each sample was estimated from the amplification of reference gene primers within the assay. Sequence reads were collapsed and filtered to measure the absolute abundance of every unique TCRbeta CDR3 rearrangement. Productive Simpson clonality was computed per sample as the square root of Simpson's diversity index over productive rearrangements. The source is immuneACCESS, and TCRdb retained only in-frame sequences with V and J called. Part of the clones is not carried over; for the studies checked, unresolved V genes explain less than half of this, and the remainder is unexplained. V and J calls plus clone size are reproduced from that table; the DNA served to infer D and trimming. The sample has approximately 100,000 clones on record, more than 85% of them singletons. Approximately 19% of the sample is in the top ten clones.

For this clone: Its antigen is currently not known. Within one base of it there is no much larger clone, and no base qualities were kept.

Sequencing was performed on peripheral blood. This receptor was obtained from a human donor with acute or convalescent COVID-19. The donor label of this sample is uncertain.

CDR3 loop: CAIPTYNEQFF. The bases are TGTGCCATCCCTACCTACAATGAGCAGTTCTTC. The chain is encoded by TRBV21-1 joined to TRBJ2-1; the D call in the table, TRBD2, was not verified against the DNA. TRBV21-1 is shown as a pseudogene. Measured from the cysteine to the phenylalanine, the CDR3 is 11 residues long. Here the CDR3 DNA is all that survives: 33 bases in frame from base 1.